This paragraph covers one T cell receptor (beta chain) sequence. These data are taken from a study of identical twins. The CDR3 extends over 16 amino acids. TCRdb re-analysed the 5' RACE reads in MiXCR, keeping a single row per CDR3 protein. The sample lists around 450,000 distinct CDR3 sequences; approximately 15% were seen once. The sample was also reused in another study, on yellow fever vaccine responses in identical twins.

The chain joins TRBV21-1 to TRBJ2-7; the table's D call TRBD2 went unverified against the DNA. TRBV21-1 is flagged as a pseudogene. The sequenced sample was CD4+ T cells sorted from blood. The clonotype was recovered from a woman aged 18-29 years in good health. The CDR3 region has the DNA TGTGCCAGCCCCTTTGACACTAGCGGCCAGAGGGCCGAGCAGTACTTC. This gives the protein CASPFDTSGQRAEQYF.